A selection of T cell receptor beta chains follows, all from one sample in a study of regulatory T cells in long-lasting Graves disease. Using its own MiXCR run on the multiplex PCR reads, TCRdb lists one record per CDR3 protein. Among 400,000 or so distinct CDR3 sequences listed, 23% were seen once. Sequenced material: peripheral blood mononuclear cells (PBMCs), taken when the disease was refractory, from a patient treated with antithyroid drugs. These TCRs come from a female donor with Graves disease. The CDR3 runs from the conserved cysteine through the conserved F or W. The order of the fields is J gene, V gene, CDR3 protein.

J gene: TRBJ2-7
V gene: TRBV30
CDR3 protein: CAWSVSFHEQYF

J gene: TRBJ2-2
V gene: TRBV7-2
CDR3 protein: CASSLGQRLYTGELFF

J gene: TRBJ1-2
V gene: TRBV27
CDR3 protein: CASSLEGANYGYTF

J gene: TRBJ1-5
V gene: TRBV2
CDR3 protein: CASSEEGGGNQPQHF

J gene: TRBJ2-1
V gene: TRBV5-1
CDR3 protein: CASSLSVEQFF

J gene: TRBJ2-7
V gene: TRBV9
CDR3 protein: CASSASSGTQYEQYF

J gene: TRBJ2-7
V gene: TRBV5-6
CDR3 protein: CASSSGPGTRSEQYF

J gene: TRBJ2-7
V gene: TRBV2
CDR3 protein: CASSGVHGGYEQYF

J gene: TRBJ1-2
V gene: TRBV19
CDR3 protein: CASRGQRVNYGYTF

J gene: TRBJ1-1
V gene: TRBV29-1
CDR3 protein: CSVPRQGATEAFF

J gene: TRBJ1-2
V gene: TRBV10-3
CDR3 protein: CAISRTGNNYGYTF

J gene: TRBJ1-1
V gene: TRBV18
CDR3 protein: CASSRKADWNTEAFF

J gene: TRBJ1-3
V gene: TRBV9
CDR3 protein: CASSVDSGGSGNTIYF

J gene: TRBJ2-2
V gene: TRBV12-3/TRBV12-4
CDR3 protein: CASSLSLGQPNTGELFF

J gene: TRBJ1-1
V gene: TRBV30
CDR3 protein: CAWAPNTEAFF

J gene: TRBJ2-6
V gene: TRBV29-1
CDR3 protein: CSVDNRLSGANVLTF

J gene: TRBJ2-3
V gene: TRBV2
CDR3 protein: CASSETVTQGSTDTQYF

J gene: TRBJ2-7
V gene: TRBV20-1
CDR3 protein: CSARAPGTSGYF

J gene: TRBJ1-1
V gene: TRBV10-3
CDR3 protein: CAITATVMNTEAFF

J gene: TRBJ2-2
V gene: TRBV7-3
CDR3 protein: CASSVTGTTLNTGELFF

J gene: TRBJ1-4
V gene: TRBV30
CDR3 protein: CAWSVDGEKTTNEKLFF